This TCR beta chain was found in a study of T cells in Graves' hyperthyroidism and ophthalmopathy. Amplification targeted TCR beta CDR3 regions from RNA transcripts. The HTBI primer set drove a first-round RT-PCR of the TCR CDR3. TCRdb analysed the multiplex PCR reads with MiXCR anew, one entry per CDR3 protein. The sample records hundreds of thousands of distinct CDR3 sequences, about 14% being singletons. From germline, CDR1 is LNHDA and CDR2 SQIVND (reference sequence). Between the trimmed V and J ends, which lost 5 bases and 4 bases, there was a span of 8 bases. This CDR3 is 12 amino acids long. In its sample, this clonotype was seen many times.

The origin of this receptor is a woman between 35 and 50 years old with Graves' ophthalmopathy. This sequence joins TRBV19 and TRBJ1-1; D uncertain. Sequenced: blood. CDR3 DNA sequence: TGTGCCAGTAGTCGTGTTTCCACTGAAGCTTTCTTT. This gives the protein CASSRVSTEAFF.